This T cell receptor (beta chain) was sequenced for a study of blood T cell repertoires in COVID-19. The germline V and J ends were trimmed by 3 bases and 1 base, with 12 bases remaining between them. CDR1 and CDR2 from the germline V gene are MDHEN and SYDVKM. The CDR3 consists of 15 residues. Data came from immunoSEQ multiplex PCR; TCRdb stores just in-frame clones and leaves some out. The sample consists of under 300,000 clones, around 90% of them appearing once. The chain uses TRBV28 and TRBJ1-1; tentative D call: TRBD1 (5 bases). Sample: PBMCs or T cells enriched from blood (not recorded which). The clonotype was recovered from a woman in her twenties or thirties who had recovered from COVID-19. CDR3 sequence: CASSFPGLSNTEAFF. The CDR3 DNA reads TGTGCCAGCAGTTTCCCAGGGCTCTCGAACACTGAAGCTTTCTTT. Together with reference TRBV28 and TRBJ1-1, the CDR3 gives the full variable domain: DVKVTQSSRYLVKRTGEKVFLECVQDMDHENMFWYRQDPGLGLRLIYFSYDVKMKEKGDIPEGYSVSREKKERFSLILESASTNQTSMYLCASSFPGLSNTEAFFGQGTRLTVV.